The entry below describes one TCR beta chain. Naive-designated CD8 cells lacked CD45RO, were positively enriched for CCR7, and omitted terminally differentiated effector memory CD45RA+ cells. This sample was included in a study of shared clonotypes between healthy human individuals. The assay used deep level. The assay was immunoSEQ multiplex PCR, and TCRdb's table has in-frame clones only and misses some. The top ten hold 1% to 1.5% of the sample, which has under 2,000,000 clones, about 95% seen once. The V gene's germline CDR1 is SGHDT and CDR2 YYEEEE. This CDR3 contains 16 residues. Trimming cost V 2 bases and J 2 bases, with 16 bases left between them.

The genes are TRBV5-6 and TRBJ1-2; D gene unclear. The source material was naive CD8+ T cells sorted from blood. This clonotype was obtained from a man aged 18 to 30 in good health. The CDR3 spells CASSFDGEFGNYGYTF. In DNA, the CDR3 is TGTGCCAGCAGCTTTGATGGGGAATTTGGGAACTATGGCTACACCTTC.